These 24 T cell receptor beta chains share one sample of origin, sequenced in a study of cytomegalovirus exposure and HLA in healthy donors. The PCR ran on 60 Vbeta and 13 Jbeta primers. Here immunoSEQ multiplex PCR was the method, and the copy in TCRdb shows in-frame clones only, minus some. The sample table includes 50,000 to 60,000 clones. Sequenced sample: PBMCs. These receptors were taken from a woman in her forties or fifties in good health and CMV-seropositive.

The CDR3 coding sequence is TGTGCCAGCAGCCTTTTAGGGGTGAACACTGAAGCTTTCTTT. Translating it yields CASSLLGVNTEAFF. This sequence joins TRBV7-7 and TRBJ1-1, with D perhaps matching TRBD1 (5 bases). This CDR3 is 14 amino acids long. Germline V CDR1 and CDR2: SSHAT, FNYEAQ (reference sequence). With 5 bases removed from V and 0 bases from J, the gap between germline ends came to 10 bases.

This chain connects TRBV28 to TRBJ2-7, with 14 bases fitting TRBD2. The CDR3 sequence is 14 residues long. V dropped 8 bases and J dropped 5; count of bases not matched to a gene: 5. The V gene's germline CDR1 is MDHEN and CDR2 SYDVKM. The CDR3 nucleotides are TGTGCCAGCCTGGGACTAGCGGGAGTCGACGAGCAGTACTTC. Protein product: CASLGLAGVDEQYF. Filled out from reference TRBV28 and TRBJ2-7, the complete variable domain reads DVKVTQSSRYLVKRTGEKVFLECVQDMDHENMFWYRQDPGLGLRLIYFSYDVKMKEKGDIPEGYSVSREKKERFSLILESASTNQTSMYLCASLGLAGVDEQYFGPGTRLTVT.

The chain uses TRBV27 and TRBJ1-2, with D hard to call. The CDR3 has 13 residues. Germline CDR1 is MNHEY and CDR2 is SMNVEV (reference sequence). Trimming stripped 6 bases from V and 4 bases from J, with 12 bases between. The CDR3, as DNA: TGTGCCAGCAGCCCTAGATTGGGCTATGGCTACACCTTC. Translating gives CASSPRLGYGYTF.

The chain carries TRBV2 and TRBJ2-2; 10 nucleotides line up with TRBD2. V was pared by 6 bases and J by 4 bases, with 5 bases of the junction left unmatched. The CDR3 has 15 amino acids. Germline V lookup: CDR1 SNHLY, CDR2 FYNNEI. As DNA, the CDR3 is TGTGCCAGCAGCCCCTGGACTAGCGGCACCGGGGAGCTGTTTTTT. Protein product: CASSPWTSGTGELFF. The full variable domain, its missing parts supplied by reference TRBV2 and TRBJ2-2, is EPEVTQTPSHQVTQMGQEVILRCVPISNHLYFYWYRQILGQKVEFLVSFYNNEISEKSEIFDDQFSVERPDGSNFTLKIRSTKLEDSAMYFCASSPWTSGTGELFFGEGSRLTVL.

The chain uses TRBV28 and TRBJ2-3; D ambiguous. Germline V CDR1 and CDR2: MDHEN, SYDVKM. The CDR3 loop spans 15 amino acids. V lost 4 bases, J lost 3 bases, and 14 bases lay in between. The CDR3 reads CASSSLSTPTDTQYF. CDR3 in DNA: TGTGCCAGCAGTTCCCTCTCGACACCTACAGATACGCAGTATTTT.

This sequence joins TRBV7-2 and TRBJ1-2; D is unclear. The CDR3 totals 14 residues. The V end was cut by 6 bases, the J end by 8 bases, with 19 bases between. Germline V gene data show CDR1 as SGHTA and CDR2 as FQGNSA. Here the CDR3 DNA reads TGTGCCAGCAGGGCTCTTCTCGATCCCGGGGGCTACACCTTC. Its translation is CASRALLDPGGYTF.

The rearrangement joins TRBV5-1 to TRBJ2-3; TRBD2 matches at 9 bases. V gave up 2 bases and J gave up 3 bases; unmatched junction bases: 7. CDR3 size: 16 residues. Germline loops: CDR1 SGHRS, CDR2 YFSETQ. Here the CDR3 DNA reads TGCGCCAGCAGCTTTGGACTAGCGTTCGATACAGATACGCAGTATTTT. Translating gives CASSFGLAFDTDTQYF. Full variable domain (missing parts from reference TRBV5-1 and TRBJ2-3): KAGVTQTPRYLIKTRGQQVTLSCSPISGHRSVSWYQQTPGQGLQFLFEYFSETQRNKGNFPGRFSGRQFSNSRSEMNVSTLELGDSALYLCASSFGLAFDTDTQYFGPGTRLTVL.

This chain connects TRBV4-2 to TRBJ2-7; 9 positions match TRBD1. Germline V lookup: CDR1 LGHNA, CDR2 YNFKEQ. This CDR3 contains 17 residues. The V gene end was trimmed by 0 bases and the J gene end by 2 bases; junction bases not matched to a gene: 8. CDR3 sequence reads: CASSQETLDRGAYEQYF. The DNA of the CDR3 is TGTGCCAGCAGCCAAGAGACTCTAGACAGGGGGGCCTACGAGCAGTACTTC.

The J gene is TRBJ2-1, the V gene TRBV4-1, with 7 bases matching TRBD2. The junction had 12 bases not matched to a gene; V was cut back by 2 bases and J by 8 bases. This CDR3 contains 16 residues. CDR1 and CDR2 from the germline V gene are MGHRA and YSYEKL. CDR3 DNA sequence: TGCGCCAGCAGCCAATACAGCGGGGTGGGGTCGCATGAGCAGTTCTTC. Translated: CASSQYSGVGSHEQFF.

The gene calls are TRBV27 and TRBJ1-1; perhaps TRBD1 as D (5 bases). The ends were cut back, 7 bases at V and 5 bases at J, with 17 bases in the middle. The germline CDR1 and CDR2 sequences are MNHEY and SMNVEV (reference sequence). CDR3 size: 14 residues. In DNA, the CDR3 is TGTGCCAGCACCTCCCGTATGGGGCAGACTGAAGCTTTCTTT. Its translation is CASTSRMGQTEAFF.

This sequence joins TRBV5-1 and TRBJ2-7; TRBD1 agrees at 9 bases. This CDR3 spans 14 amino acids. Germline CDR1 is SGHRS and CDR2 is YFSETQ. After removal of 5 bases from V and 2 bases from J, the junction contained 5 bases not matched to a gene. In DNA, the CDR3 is TGCGCCAGCAGAGATAACAGGGGGCCCTACGAGCAGTACTTC. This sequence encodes CASRDNRGPYEQYF. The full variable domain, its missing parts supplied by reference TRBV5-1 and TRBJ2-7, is KAGVTQTPRYLIKTRGQQVTLSCSPISGHRSVSWYQQTPGQGLQFLFEYFSETQRNKGNFPGRFSGRQFSNSRSEMNVSTLELGDSALYLCASRDNRGPYEQYFGPGTRLTVT.

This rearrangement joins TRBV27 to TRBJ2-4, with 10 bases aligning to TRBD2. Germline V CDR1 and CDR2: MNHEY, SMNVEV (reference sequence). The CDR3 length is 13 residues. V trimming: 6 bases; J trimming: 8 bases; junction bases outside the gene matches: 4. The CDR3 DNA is TGTGCCAGCAGAGCTAGCGGGAGAGACATTCAGTACTTC. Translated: CASRASGRDIQYF.

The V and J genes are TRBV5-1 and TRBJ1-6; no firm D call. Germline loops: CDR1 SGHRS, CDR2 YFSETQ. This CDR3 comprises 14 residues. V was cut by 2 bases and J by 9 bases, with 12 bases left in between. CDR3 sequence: CASSFRPYGSPLHF. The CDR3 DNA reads TGCGCCAGCAGCTTCAGGCCGTACGGTTCACCCCTCCACTTT.

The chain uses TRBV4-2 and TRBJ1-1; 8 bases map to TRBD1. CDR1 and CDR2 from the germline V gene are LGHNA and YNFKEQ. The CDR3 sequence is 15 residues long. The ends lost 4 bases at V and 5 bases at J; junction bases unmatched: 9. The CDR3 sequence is CASSLGTGFGTEAFF. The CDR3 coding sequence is TGTGCCAGCAGCCTCGGGACAGGATTCGGGACTGAAGCTTTCTTT.

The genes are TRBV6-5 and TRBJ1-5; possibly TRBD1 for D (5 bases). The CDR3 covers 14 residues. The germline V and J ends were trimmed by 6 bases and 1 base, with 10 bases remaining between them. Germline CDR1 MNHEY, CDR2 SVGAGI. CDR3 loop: CASRPGSSNQPQHF. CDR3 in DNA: TGTGCCAGCAGGCCAGGGTCCAGCAATCAGCCCCAGCATTTT.

In DNA, the CDR3 is TGTGCCAGTAGTATTGACAGGTTGCGGACCGGGGAGCTGTTTTTT. It is translated as CASSIDRLRTGELFF. The gene calls are TRBV19 and TRBJ2-2, with D tentatively TRBD1 (6 bases). V shed 3 bases and J shed 5 bases, with 13 bases lying between them. CDR3 length: 15 amino acids. Germline V CDR1 and CDR2: LNHDA, SQIVND (reference sequence).

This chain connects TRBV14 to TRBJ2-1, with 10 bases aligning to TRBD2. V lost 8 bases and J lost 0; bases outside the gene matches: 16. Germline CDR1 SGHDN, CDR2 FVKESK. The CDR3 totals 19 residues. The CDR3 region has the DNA TGTGCCAGCTCGCTAGGGAGACTAGCGGGCCCTCACTCCTACAATGAGCAGTTCTTC. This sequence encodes CASSLGRLAGPHSYNEQFF. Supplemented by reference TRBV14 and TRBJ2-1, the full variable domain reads EAGVTQFPSHSVIEKGQTVTLRCDPISGHDNLYWYRRVMGKEIKFLLHFVKESKQDESGMPNNRFLAERTGGTYSTLKVQPAELEDSGVYFCASSLGRLAGPHSYNEQFFGPGTRLTVL.

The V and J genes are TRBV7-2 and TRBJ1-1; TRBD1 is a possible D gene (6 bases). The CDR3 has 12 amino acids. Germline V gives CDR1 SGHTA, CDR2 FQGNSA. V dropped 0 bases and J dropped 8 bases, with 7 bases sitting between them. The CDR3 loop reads CASSLAGTEAFF. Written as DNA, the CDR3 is TGTGCCAGCAGCTTAGCCGGGACAGAAGCTTTCTTT.

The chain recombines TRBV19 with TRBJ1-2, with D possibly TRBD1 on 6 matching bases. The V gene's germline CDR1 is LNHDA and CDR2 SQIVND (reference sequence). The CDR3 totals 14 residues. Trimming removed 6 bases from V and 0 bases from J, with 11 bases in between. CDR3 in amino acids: CASRTRGANYGYTF. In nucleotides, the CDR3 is TGTGCCAGTAGGACCAGGGGCGCTAACTATGGCTACACCTTC.

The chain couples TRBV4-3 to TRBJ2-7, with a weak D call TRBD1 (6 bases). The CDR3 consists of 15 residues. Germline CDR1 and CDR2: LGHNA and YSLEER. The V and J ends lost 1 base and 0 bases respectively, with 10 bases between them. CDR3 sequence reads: CASSQGRTVSYEQYF. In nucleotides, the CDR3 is TGCGCCAGCAGCCAAGGAAGGACAGTCTCCTACGAGCAGTACTTC.

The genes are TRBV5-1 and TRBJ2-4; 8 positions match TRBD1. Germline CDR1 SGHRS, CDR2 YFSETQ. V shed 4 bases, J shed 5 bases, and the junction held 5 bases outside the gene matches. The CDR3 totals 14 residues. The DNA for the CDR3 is TGCGCCAGCAGCGTGACAGGGGTGGAAAACATTCAGTACTTC. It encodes CASSVTGVENIQYF.

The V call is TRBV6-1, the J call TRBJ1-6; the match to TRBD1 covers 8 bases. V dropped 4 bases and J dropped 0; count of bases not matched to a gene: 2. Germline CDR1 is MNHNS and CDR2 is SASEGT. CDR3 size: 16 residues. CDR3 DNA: TGTGCCAGCAGTGGGACAGGGAGCTCCTATAATTCACCCCTCCACTTT. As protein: CASSGTGSSYNSPLHF.

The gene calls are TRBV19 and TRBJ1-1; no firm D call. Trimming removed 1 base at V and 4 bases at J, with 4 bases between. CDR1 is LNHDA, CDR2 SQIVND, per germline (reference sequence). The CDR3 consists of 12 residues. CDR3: CASSIGLTEAFF. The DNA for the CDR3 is TGTGCCAGTAGTATAGGGCTCACTGAAGCTTTCTTT.

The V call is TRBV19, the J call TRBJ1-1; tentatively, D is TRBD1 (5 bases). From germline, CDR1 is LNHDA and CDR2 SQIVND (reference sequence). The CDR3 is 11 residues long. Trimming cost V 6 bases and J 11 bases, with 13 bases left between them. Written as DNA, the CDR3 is TGTGCCAGTAGCAACCAGGGAGGGGCTTTCTTT. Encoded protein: CASSNQGGAFF.